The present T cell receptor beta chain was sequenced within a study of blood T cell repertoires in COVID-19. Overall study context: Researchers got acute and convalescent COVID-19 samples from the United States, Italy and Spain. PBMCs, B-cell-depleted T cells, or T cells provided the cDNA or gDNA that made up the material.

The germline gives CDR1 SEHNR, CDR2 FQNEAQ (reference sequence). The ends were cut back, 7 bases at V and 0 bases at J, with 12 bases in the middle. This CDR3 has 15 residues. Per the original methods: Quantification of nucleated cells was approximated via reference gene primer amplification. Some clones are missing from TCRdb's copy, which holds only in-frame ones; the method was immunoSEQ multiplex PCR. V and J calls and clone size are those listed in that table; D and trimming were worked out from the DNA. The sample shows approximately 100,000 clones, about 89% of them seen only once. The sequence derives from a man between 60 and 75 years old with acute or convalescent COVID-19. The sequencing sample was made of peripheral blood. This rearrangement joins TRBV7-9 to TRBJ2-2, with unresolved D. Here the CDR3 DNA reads TGTGCCAGCAAACAGCACGATACGAACACCGGGGAGCTGTTTTTT. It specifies CASKQHDTNTGELFF.